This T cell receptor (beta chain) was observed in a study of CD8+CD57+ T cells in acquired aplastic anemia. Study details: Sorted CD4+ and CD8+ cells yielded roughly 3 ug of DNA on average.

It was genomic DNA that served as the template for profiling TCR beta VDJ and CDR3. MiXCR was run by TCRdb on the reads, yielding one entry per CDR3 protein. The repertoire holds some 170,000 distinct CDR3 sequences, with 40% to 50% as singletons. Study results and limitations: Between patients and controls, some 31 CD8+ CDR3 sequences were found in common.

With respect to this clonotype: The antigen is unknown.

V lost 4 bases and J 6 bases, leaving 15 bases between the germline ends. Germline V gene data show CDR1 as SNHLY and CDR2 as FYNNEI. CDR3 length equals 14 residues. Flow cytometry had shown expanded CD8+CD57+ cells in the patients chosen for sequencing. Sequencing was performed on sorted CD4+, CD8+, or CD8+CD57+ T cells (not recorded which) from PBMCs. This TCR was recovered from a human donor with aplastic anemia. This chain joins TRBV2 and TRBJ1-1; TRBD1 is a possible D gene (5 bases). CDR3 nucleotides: TGTGCCAGCAGTGTAAAGGGGCGGAGAGCTGAAGCTTTCTTT. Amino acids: CASSVKGRRAEAFF. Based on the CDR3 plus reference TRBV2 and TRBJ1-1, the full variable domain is EPEVTQTPSHQVTQMGQEVILRCVPISNHLYFYWYRQILGQKVEFLVSFYNNEISEKSEIFDDQFSVERPDGSNFTLKIRSTKLEDSAMYFCASSVKGRRAEAFFGQGTRLTVV.